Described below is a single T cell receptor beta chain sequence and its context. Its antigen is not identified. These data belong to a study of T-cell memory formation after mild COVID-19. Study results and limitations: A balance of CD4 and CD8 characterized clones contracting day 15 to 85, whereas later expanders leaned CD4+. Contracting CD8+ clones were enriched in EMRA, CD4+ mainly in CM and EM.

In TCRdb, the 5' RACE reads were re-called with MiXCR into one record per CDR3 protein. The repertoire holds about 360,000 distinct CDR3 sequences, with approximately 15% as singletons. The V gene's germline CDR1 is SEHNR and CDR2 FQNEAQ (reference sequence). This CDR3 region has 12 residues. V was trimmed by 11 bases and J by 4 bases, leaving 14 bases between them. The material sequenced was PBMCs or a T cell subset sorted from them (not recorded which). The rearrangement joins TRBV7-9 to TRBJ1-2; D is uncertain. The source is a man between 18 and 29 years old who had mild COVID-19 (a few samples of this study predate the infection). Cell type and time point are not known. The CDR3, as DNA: TGTGCCGGCCTCGGCCGGGGCTATGGCTACACCTTC. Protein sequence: CAGLGRGYGYTF.